This entry is about one TCR beta chain. The sample comes from a study of cytomegalovirus exposure and HLA in healthy donors. Trimming removed 5 bases from V and 2 bases from J, with 21 bases in between. The CDR3 totals 17 residues. Germline V gives CDR1 MNHEY, CDR2 SMNVEV (reference sequence). Primers: 60 Vbeta forward and 13 Jbeta reverse. Per the original data handling: About 80 million unique TCR beta chains, roughly 11 million of them shared, were counted by a later analysis. The table came from immunoSEQ multiplex PCR; TCRdb's copy has only in-frame clones and leaves some out. That table supplies the V and J calls and clone size; D and trimming were determined from the DNA. The sample features around 200,000 clones, with about 1% in its top ten.

The TCR comes from a woman between 25 and 40 years old in good health and CMV-seropositive. The chain carries TRBV27 and TRBJ2-5; D perhaps matches TRBD2 (6 bases). Sample: PBMCs. CDR3 sequence: CASSHLPIAVIQETQYF. In nucleotides, the CDR3 is TGTGCCAGCAGTCACCTCCCAATAGCGGTCATTCAAGAGACCCAGTACTTC.